This T cell receptor beta chain came from a study of post-analysis software for immune sequencing data. Study as a whole: Some patients lacked subtype; others had relapsing-remitting, secondary progressive or progressive-relapsing disease.

Study-level findings and limits: Versus controls, multiple sclerosis patients showed significantly lower diversity (normalized Chao1). Samples from a shared batch, those prepared together, strongly co-clustered by F measure. There were several TRBV segments more frequent in patients than controls, and TRBV5-6, TRBV5-1 and TRBV20-1 were among them.

Germline V gene data show CDR1 as SGHTA and CDR2 as FQGNSA. This CDR3 region has 17 residues. After removal of 5 bases from V and 6 bases from J, the junction contained 11 bases not matched to a gene. Libraries were made from TCR beta cDNA, and they carried unique molecular identifiers. The yield from approximately 1 to 10 million T cells was 500,000 or so cDNA molecules in total. TCRdb fed the PCR reads into MiXCR, producing one record per CDR3 protein. Seen here are 450,000 or so distinct CDR3 sequences, around 40% observed once, and the top ten hold about 12%. With regard to this clonotype: No antigen is known for it.

The chain links TRBV7-2 to TRBJ2-7; 15 bases match TRBD2. The origin of this receptor is a girl between 5 and 17 years old with multiple sclerosis. Sequencing was carried out using blood. The CDR3 coding sequence is TGTGCCAGCAGCCTCATGGGACTAGCGGGAGGTCTCTGCGAGCAGTACTTC. It specifies CASSLMGLAGGLCEQYF.